This T cell receptor (beta chain) was identified during a study of T cell changes during pregnancy in multiple sclerosis. The data were produced by immunoSEQ multiplex PCR, yet TCRdb's version contains in-frame clones alone and is incomplete. The sample consists of approximately 87,000 clones, about 93% of them appearing once. The V end lost 8 bases, the J end lost 0 bases, and 20 bases lay between the germline ends. Germline assignment: CDR1 SGHVS and CDR2 FQNEAQ. The CDR3 has 17 amino acids. This receptor was obtained from a female donor with multiple sclerosis, enrolled in a pregnancy study. The input for sequencing was CD4+ T cells from peripheral blood mononuclear cells, taken in the second trimester of pregnancy. The gene calls are TRBV7-8 and TRBJ1-3, with D possibly matching TRBD1 (6 bases). CDR3: CASGHVGTTFSGNTIYF. The CDR3, as DNA: TGTGCCAGCGGCCACGTAGGGACAACCTTCTCTGGAAACACCATATATTTT.